This T cell receptor (beta chain) was captured in a study of early T cells in non-severe SARS-CoV-2 infection. Study at large: Chains stayed unpaired after sequencing of bulk RNA from unsorted whole blood.

Study results and limitations: Anti-spike CD8 specificities were favored by VDJdb matching, whose results missed private and CD4 specificities.

By its share, this clonotype is medium-sized. Antigen: not known. One end of the junction varies from germline; a read error may be responsible. The CDR3 runs 11 residues. The germline V gene has CDR1 SGHVS and CDR2 FQNEAQ. The TCR library protocol was used to attach unique molecular identifiers. These identifiers were attached to individual cDNA molecules. A single record per CDR3 protein comes from TCRdb applying MiXCR to the 5' RACE reads. The sample has more than 25,000 distinct CDR3 sequences, about 4.6% seen once. The receptor was derived from an adult who was a healthcare worker with PCR-confirmed SARS-CoV-2 infection or an uninfected control (not recorded which). The V and J genes are TRBV7-8 and TRBJ2-7; 7 nucleotides match TRBD2. Sequencing used whole blood. The CDR3 DNA is TGTGCCAGCAGCCCACCGGGGGGTACGCACTTC. Residues: CASSPPGGTHF. Drawing the rest from reference TRBV7-8 and TRBJ2-7, the complete variable domain is GAGVSQSPRYKVAKRGQDVALRCDPISGHVSLFWYQQALGQGPEFLTYFQNEAQLDKSGLPSDRFFAERPEGSVSTLKIQRTQQEDSAVYLCASSPPGGTHFGPGTRLTVT.